The 8 T cell receptor beta chains reported below all come from one sample, sequenced in a study of identifying expanded T cells in peripheral blood (dated by TCRdb to about 2019). Library preparation employed the immunoSEQ multiplex PCR assay. This is the immuneACCESS table as TCRdb keeps it, with only in-frame sequences that have V and J called. A part of the clones is gone; compared with another copy, unresolved V genes explain less than half, and the rest is unexplained. Within this sample are 75,000 to 95,000 clones, with roughly 90% of them counted one time only. The ten most abundant clones make up less than 9.5% of the sample. Sequencing was performed on blood. These receptors were obtained from a person aged 18 to 75 in good health.

The chain combines TRBV5-4 with TRBJ2-5; 10 nucleotides align to TRBD2. CDR1 and CDR2 (germline): SGHNT, YYREEE (reference sequence). The CDR3 totals 14 residues. V lost 6 bases, J lost 2 bases, and 4 bases stayed unmatched. CDR3 bases: TGTGCCAGCACCGGGGGACTAGCGCAAGAGACCCAGTACTTC. Protein sequence: CASTGGLAQETQYF.

V is TRBV5-1 and J is TRBJ1-1; 7 positions match TRBD1. Trimming removed 4 bases from V and 4 bases from J; junction bases left unmatched: 4. The germline CDR1 and CDR2 sequences are SGHRS and YFSETQ. CDR3 length equals 13 residues. The CDR3 is CASSLWTGTEAFF. DNA for the CDR3: TGCGCCAGCAGCCTCTGGACAGGCACTGAAGCTTTCTTT.

The rearrangement uses TRBV19 and TRBJ2-5; no clear D gene. Germline values: CDR1 LNHDA, CDR2 SQIVND (reference sequence). The CDR3 consists of 13 residues. Trimming took off 2 bases at V and 2 bases at J, with 6 bases between the two ends. The CDR3 nucleotides read TGTGCCAGTAGTATAAAGAGACAAGAGACCCAGTACTTC. This sequence encodes CASSIKRQETQYF.

The V and J genes are TRBV4-1 and TRBJ2-1, with 8 positions matching TRBD1. V lost 6 bases, J lost 3 bases, and 4 bases stayed unmatched. The CDR3 loop spans 14 amino acids. Germline CDR1 is MGHRA and CDR2 is YSYEKL. In DNA, the CDR3 is TGCGCCAGCAGTGCAGGGGGCGGCTACAATGAGCAGTTCTTC. This encodes CASSAGGGYNEQFF.

The chain combines TRBV19 with TRBJ2-2; TRBD1 aligns across 7 bases. CDR1 LNHDA and CDR2 SQIVND come from the germline V gene (reference sequence). This CDR3 has 14 residues. The J segment lost 3 bases and the V segment lost 5 bases, leaving 3 bases of the junction unmatched. This CDR3 reads CASSAQGYTGELFF. The CDR3 DNA reads as TGTGCCAGTAGTGCACAGGGGTACACCGGGGAGCTGTTTTTT.

The rearrangement links TRBV5-6 to TRBJ1-2; D unresolved. Trimming took off 1 base at V and 7 bases at J, with 14 bases between the two ends. Germline CDR1 and CDR2: SGHDT and YYEEEE. This CDR3 region has 14 residues. The CDR3 coding sequence is TGTGCCAGCAGCTTGCAGCAAGGCTGGATTGGCTACACCTTC. Encoded protein: CASSLQQGWIGYTF.

The CDR3 sequence is CASSLWGQGVDTQYF. In DNA form, the CDR3 reads TGTGCCAGCAGCTTATGGGGACAGGGGGTAGATACGCAGTATTTT. The chain is built from TRBV7-2 and TRBJ2-3; 11 bases map to TRBD1. The CDR3 totals 15 residues. V was clipped by 2 bases and J by 5 bases; unmatched bases: 3. CDR1 and CDR2 (germline): SGHTA, FQGNSA. Supplemented by reference TRBV7-2 and TRBJ2-3, the full variable domain reads GAGVSQSPSNKVTEKGKDVELRCDPISGHTALYWYRQSLGQGLEFLIYFQGNSAPDKSGLPSDRFSAERTGGSVSTLTIQRTQQEDSAVYLCASSLWGQGVDTQYFGPGTRLTVL.

This chain connects TRBV29-1 to TRBJ1-1; 7 bases match TRBD1. V dropped 5 bases and J dropped 6; count of bases not matched to a gene: 9. Germline V gene sequence: CDR1 SQVTM, CDR2 ANQGSEA. This CDR3 is built from 13 residues. CDR3 bases: TGCAGCGTTAGATTGGACAGGTCCGCTGAAGCTTTCTTT. Translation: CSVRLDRSAEAFF.